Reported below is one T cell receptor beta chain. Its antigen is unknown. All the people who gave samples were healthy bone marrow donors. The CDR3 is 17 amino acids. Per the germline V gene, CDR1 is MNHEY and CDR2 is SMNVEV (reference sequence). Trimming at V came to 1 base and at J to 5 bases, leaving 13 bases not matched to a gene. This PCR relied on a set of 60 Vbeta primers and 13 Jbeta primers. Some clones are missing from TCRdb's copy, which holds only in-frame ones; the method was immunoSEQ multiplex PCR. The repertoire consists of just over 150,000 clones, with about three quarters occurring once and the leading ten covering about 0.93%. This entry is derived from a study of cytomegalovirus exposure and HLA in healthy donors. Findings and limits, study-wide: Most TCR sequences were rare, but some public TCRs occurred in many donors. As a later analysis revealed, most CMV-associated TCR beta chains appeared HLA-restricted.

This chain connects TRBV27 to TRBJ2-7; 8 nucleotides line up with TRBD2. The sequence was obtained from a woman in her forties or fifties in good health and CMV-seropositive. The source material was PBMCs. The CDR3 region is CASSLFFDGRAVHEQYF. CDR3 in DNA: TGTGCCAGCAGTTTATTTTTCGACGGGAGGGCGGTTCACGAGCAGTACTTC.